This is a list of T cell receptor beta chains from one sample in a study of identical twins. A single record per CDR3 protein comes from TCRdb applying MiXCR to the 5' RACE reads. The profile covers about 900,000 distinct CDR3 sequences, with 9% to 15% appearing a single time and 1.5% to 2% taken by the ten largest. These data also formed part of another study, on yellow fever vaccine responses in identical twins.

Sequencing was performed on PBMCs. Every receptor here comes from a young woman in good health. Both conserved end residues are part of each CDR3. The D gene is left open where the match is weak. Not every row has a clone size; where given, it reads once, few, many or a size class.

>few|TRBV20-1|NA|TRBJ2-2
CSAGRRGLDTGELFF
TGCAGTGCTGGACGCCGGGGGTTAGACACCGGGGAGCTGTTTTTT
>NA|TRBV5-6|NA|TRBJ2-2
CASSSIWTDLNTGELFF
TGTGCCAGCAGCTCGATTTGGACAGACCTGAACACCGGGGAGCTGTTTTTT
>NA|TRBV15|NA|TRBJ1-2
CATSRAIANYGYTF
TGTGCCACCAGCAGGGCAATAGCTAACTATGGCTACACCTTC
>many|TRBV7-9|NA|TRBJ2-5
CASSLGSGGETQYF
TGTGCCAGCAGCTTGGGGAGTGGGGGAGAGACCCAGTACTTC
>many|TRBV5-1|NA|TRBJ2-3
CASSLGISDTQYF
TGCGCCAGCAGCTTGGGGATCTCAGATACGCAGTATTTT
>many|TRBV3-1|TRBD1|TRBJ1-1
CASSRTGTGSEAFF
TGTGCCAGCAGCCGTACCGGGACAGGGTCTGAAGCTTTCTTT
>few|TRBV12-3/TRBV12-4|TRBD2|TRBJ2-1
CASSSGKYNEQFF
TGTGCCAGCTCTAGCGGGAAATACAATGAGCAGTTCTTC
>NA|TRBV5-1|NA|TRBJ2-5
CASSLGFGEETQYF
TGCGCCAGCAGCTTGGGTTTCGGGGAAGAGACCCAGTACTTC
>few|TRBV9|NA|TRBJ2-3
CASSPRQMGDTQYF
TGTGCCAGCAGCCCACGACAGATGGGAGATACGCAGTATTTT
>few|TRBV4-2|TRBD2|TRBJ2-1
CASSQEASGLLYNEQFF
TGTGCCAGCAGCCAAGAGGCTAGCGGCTTACTTTACAATGAGCAGTTCTTC
>few|TRBV7-2|TRBD2|TRBJ2-5
CASSLAQRGGGETQYF
TGTGCCAGCAGCTTAGCACAACGGGGGGGTGGAGAGACCCAGTACTTC
>few|TRBV28|TRBD2|TRBJ2-1
CASLPGTSGSVNEQFF
TGTGCCAGCCTGCCAGGGACTAGCGGGAGCGTTAATGAGCAGTTCTTC
>many|TRBV5-6|NA|TRBJ2-1
CASSLIHSYNEQFF
TGTGCCAGCAGCTTGATCCATTCCTACAATGAGCAGTTCTTC
>few|TRBV10-3|TRBD2|TRBJ2-3
CAISETSGTSTDTQYF
TGTGCCATCAGTGAGACTAGCGGAACTAGCACAGATACGCAGTATTTT
>NA|TRBV5-5|TRBD1|TRBJ2-3
CASSLGQAPSTDTQYF
TGTGCCAGCAGCTTAGGACAGGCGCCGTCCACAGATACGCAGTATTTT
>many|TRBV29-1|TRBD2|TRBJ2-1
CSAASGSLNEQFF
TGCAGCGCCGCTAGCGGGAGTCTCAATGAGCAGTTCTTC
>few|TRBV4-1|TRBD2|TRBJ2-1
CASSQREGRSEQFF
TGCGCCAGCAGCCAGCGGGAGGGCCGTAGTGAGCAGTTCTTC
>many|TRBV5-5|NA|TRBJ2-1
CASSLAGIEQFF
TGTGCCAGCAGCTTGGCCGGGATTGAGCAGTTCTTC
>few|TRBV13|NA|TRBJ2-5
CASSFPQAEETQYF
TGTGCCAGCAGCTTTCCGCAGGCGGAAGAGACCCAGTACTTC
>few|TRBV12-3/TRBV12-4|TRBD2|TRBJ2-1
CASRPNPSGRAAEQFF
TGTGCCAGCAGGCCTAACCCTAGCGGGAGGGCCGCTGAGCAGTTCTTC
>NA|TRBV6-5|NA|TRBJ1-2
CASSYLPPGDHYGYTF
TGTGCCAGCAGTTACCTCCCTCCAGGGGATCACTATGGCTACACCTTC
>few|TRBV5-1|NA|TRBJ2-1
CASSPRTNSYNEQFF
TGCGCCAGCAGCCCCCGGACAAACTCCTACAATGAGCAGTTCTTC
>NA|TRBV6-1|NA|TRBJ2-7
CASRRGTSQSYEQYF
TGTGCCAGCAGACGAGGGACATCTCAGTCCTACGAGCAGTACTTC
>few|TRBV2|TRBD2|TRBJ2-1
CASISSGGNSEQFF
TGTGCCAGCATCTCTAGCGGGGGGAACAGTGAGCAGTTCTTC
>few|TRBV10-3|TRBD1|TRBJ1-2
CATNRDRALGYTF
TGTGCCACAAACCGGGACAGGGCCCTTGGCTACACCTTC
>many|TRBV28|NA|TRBJ2-1
CASNGRNEQFF
TGTGCCAGCAACGGGCGTAATGAGCAGTTCTTC
>few|TRBV3-1|NA|TRBJ1-1
CASSPTRQLNTEAFF
TGTGCCAGCAGCCCTACTCGGCAGCTGAACACTGAAGCTTTCTTT
>NA|TRBV4-1|NA|TRBJ2-7
CASSKWDRYYEQYF
TGCGCCAGCAGCAAGTGGGACCGATACTACGAGCAGTACTTC
>few|TRBV15|NA|TRBJ1-5
CATSAQGGNQPQHF
TGTGCCACCAGCGCCCAGGGTGGCAATCAGCCCCAGCATTTT
>few|TRBV27|NA|TRBJ2-1
CASSLWQRGSYNEQFF
TGTGCCAGCAGTTTGTGGCAGCGTGGGTCCTACAATGAGCAGTTCTTC
>NA|TRBV28|TRBD1|TRBJ1-5
CASRGQGVPQHF
TGTGCCAGCAGGGGACAGGGAGTGCCCCAGCATTTT
>few|TRBV20-1|TRBD2|TRBJ2-3
CSARGSGRWDTQYF
TGCAGTGCTAGAGGTAGCGGGAGGTGGGATACGCAGTATTTT
>many|TRBV7-3|TRBD2|TRBJ2-3
CASSSSGIFTDTQYF
TGTGCCAGCAGCTCTAGCGGGATTTTCACAGATACGCAGTATTTT
>few|TRBV25-1|NA|TRBJ1-1
CASSERGMNTEAFF
TGTGCCAGCAGTGAAAGGGGTATGAACACTGAAGCTTTCTTT
>NA|TRBV27|NA|TRBJ2-5
CASSPQGSRKTQYF
TGTGCCAGCAGCCCCCAGGGTTCGAGGAAGACCCAGTACTTC
>once|TRBV19|NA|TRBJ2-1
CASSIPTGLDPIEQFF
TGTGCCAGTAGTATCCCAACAGGGTTGGACCCTATTGAGCAGTTCTTC
>few|TRBV24-1|TRBD1|TRBJ2-2
CATSDWGQGATGELFF
TGTGCCACCAGTGATTGGGGACAGGGGGCGACCGGGGAGCTGTTTTTT
>few|TRBV12-3/TRBV12-4|NA|TRBJ2-5
CASSPGLPKTQYF
TGTGCCAGCAGTCCCGGACTGCCAAAGACCCAGTACTTC
>NA|TRBV2|TRBD2|TRBJ2-2
CASRGLAGVPGELFF
TGTGCCAGCAGGGGACTAGCGGGAGTTCCCGGGGAGCTGTTTTTT
>few|TRBV20-1|TRBD1|TRBJ2-2
CSAPDRATGELFF
TGCAGTGCCCCGGACAGGGCGACCGGGGAGCTGTTTTTT
>few|TRBV10-3|TRBD1|TRBJ2-1
CAISGGQGVIDEQFF
TGTGCCATCAGTGGGGGACAGGGGGTCATCGATGAGCAGTTCTTC
>NA|TRBV10-3|TRBD2|TRBJ2-7
CAISERASGDYEQYF
TGTGCCATCAGTGAGAGGGCTAGCGGGGACTACGAGCAGTACTTC
>many|TRBV4-1|TRBD1|TRBJ2-7
CASRGTGVHEQYF
TGCGCCAGCAGAGGGACAGGGGTCCACGAGCAGTACTTC
>NA|TRBV20-1|NA|TRBJ2-1
CSASAYLSSYNEQFF
TGCAGTGCTAGTGCCTACCTTAGCTCCTACAATGAGCAGTTCTTC
>NA|TRBV7-9|TRBD1|TRBJ2-1
CASSYPTGRDNEQFF
TGTGCCAGCAGTTACCCGACAGGGCGGGACAATGAGCAGTTCTTC
>NA|TRBV2|NA|TRBJ2-1
CASRSVASGIEQFF
TGTGCCAGCAGATCCGTGGCTAGTGGTATTGAGCAGTTCTTC
>NA|TRBV5-4|TRBD2|TRBJ2-5
CASSFGGVEETQYF
TGTGCCAGCAGCTTCGGGGGGGTCGAAGAGACCCAGTACTTC
>NA|TRBV15|NA|TRBJ1-1
CATSREKGLNTEAFF
TGTGCCACCAGCAGAGAGAAAGGGTTGAACACTGAAGCTTTCTTT
>many|TRBV19|NA|TRBJ2-7
CASSIGSSYEQYF
TGTGCCAGCAGCATAGGGAGCTCCTACGAGCAGTACTTC
>many|TRBV5-1|NA|TRBJ2-6
CASKEGTTGANVLTF
TGCGCCAGCAAAGAAGGAACGACTGGGGCCAACGTCCTGACTTTC
>few|TRBV5-1|NA|TRBJ1-3
CASRSGSSGNTIYF
TGCGCCAGCAGGTCGGGGAGCTCTGGAAACACCATATATTTT
>few|TRBV27|NA|TRBJ2-3
CASSLGTKGTDTQYF
TGTGCCAGCAGTTTAGGGACAAAAGGCACAGATACGCAGTATTTT
>NA|TRBV9|TRBD2|TRBJ2-1
CASSPPGGVWYNEQFF
TGTGCCAGCAGCCCGCCGGGGGGGGTTTGGTACAATGAGCAGTTCTTC
>few|TRBV12-3/TRBV12-4|NA|TRBJ2-5
CASNDRLRVQETQYF
TGTGCCAGCAACGACAGGTTACGGGTACAAGAGACCCAGTACTTC